This is a list of T cell receptor beta chains from one sample in a study of blood T cell repertoires in COVID-19. Libraries were prepared by immunoSEQ multiplex PCR; TCRdb keeps only in-frame clonotypes and omits some of them. The sample shows fewer than 400,000 clones, around 87% of them seen only once. The sample comprised PBMCs or T cells enriched from blood (not recorded which). All receptors derive from a woman between 45 and 60 years old who had recovered from COVID-19. The CDR3 runs from the conserved cysteine through the conserved F or W.

J: TRBJ1-1
V: TRBV14
CDR3: CASSQVTGLGTEAFF

J: TRBJ2-1
V: TRBV27
CDR3: CASSFLGLGGDEQFF

J: TRBJ1-6
V: TRBV7-2
CDR3: CASSLYRQGDSPLHF

J: TRBJ2-3
V: TRBV4-1
CDR3: CASSQGAGVPLYF

J: TRBJ2-7
V: TRBV5-5
CDR3: CASSLDLGSEQYF

J: TRBJ1-5
V: TRBV5-5
CDR3: CASSPRPGRTDQPQHF

J: TRBJ1-6
V: TRBV5-6
CDR3: CASSPGQNNSPLHF

J: TRBJ2-3
V: TRBV3-1/TRBV3-2
CDR3: CASSQSGGSAFTQYF

J: TRBJ2-3
V: TRBV3-1/TRBV3-2
CDR3: CASSQGLTDTQYF

J: TRBJ2-2
V: TRBV7-2
CDR3: CASSLLGQTPNTGELFF

J: TRBJ2-3
V: TRBV3-1/TRBV3-2
CDR3: CASSHYLPGGTDTQYF